This TCR beta chain came from a study of graft-versus-host responses after intestinal transplantation. Study overall: Each patient got anti-thymocyte globulin induction, then tacrolimus and steroids for roughly 3 years.

V gave up 2 bases and J gave up 3 bases; unmatched junction bases: 7. The CDR3 totals 16 residues. Per the germline V gene, CDR1 is SGHTA and CDR2 is FQGNSA. Turning to this clone: The antigen is not known.

Method: immunoSEQ multiplex PCR; TCRdb's copy keeps in-frame clones and lacks some. The repertoire holds some 38,000 clones, more than 85% seen once, with roughly a fifth in the top ten. Study observations and caveats: Some patients had graft-donor T cell macrochimerism. In their allografts, the ratios of graft-versus-host to host-versus-graft T cell clones were high.

This chain connects TRBV7-2 to TRBJ1-1; 9 bases align to TRBD1. The TCR sequence derives from a human donor who was the organ donor for an intestinal transplant. The material sequenced was unstimulated CD8+ T cells sorted from spleen or lymph node cells, taken before transplant. The CDR3 DNA reads as TGTGCCAGCAGCTTAAGGACAGGGGAATTAGACACTGAAGCTTTCTTT. Translated: CASSLRTGELDTEAFF.